This T cell receptor beta chain originates from a study of preoperative IRX-2 immunotherapy in early breast cancer. Described treatment: preoperative locoregional IRX-2 cytokine immunotherapy. Samples came from a phase Ib trial of preoperative locoregional IRX-2 cytokine immunotherapy. The table came from immunoSEQ multiplex PCR; TCRdb's copy has only in-frame clones and leaves some out. Of tens of thousands of clones in the sample, around 82% were seen once. Material: lymph node tissue, obtained after IRX-2 immunotherapy. The TCR was taken from a human donor with breast cancer.

CDR3 coding DNA: TGTGCCAGCAGTCCCGGCAGCCACTACGAGCAGTACTTC. This translates into CASSPGSHYEQYF. This chain connects TRBV28 to TRBJ2-7; no reliable D call. V dropped 5 bases and J dropped 3 bases, with 11 bases sitting between them. Germline loops: CDR1 MDHEN, CDR2 SYDVKM. This CDR3 comprises 13 residues.